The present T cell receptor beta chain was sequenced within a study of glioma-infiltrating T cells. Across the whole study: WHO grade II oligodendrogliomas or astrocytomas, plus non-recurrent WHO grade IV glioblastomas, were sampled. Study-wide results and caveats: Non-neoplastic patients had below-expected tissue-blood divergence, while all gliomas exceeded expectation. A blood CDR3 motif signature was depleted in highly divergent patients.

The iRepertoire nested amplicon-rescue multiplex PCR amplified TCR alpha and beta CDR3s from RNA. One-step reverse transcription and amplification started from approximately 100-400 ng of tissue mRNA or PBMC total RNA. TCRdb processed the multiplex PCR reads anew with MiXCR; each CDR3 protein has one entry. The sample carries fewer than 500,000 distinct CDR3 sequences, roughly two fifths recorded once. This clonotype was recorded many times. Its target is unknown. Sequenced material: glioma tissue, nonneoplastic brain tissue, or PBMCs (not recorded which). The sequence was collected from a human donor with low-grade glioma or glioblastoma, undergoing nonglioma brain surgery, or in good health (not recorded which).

In nucleotides, the CDR3 is TGTGCCACCAGCAGAGAAGGGATTTATGGCTACACCTTC. As protein: CATSREGIYGYTF. The rearrangement joins TRBV15 to TRBJ1-2; D unclear. The V end lost 0 bases, the J end lost 5 bases, and 7 bases lay between the germline ends. CDR3 length equals 13 residues. Germline V gene sequence: CDR1 LNHNV, CDR2 YYDKDF (reference sequence).